The present T cell receptor beta chain was sequenced within a study of T cell repertoires in cytomegalovirus infection. Study at large: Evidence of both CMV infection and a matching HLA type came from public TCR beta signatures.

V lost 2 bases, J lost 4 bases, and 2 bases lay in between. Germline V gene lookup returns CDR1 MNHEY and CDR2 SVGEGT. The CDR3 runs 11 residues. Via MiXCR, TCRdb re-called the reads, giving one row per CDR3 protein. Here the sample spans 450,000 to 650,000 distinct CDR3 sequences, about 30% being singletons. Comments on this clonotype: Its matching antigen is unknown.

Findings and limits, study-wide: Cumulated frequencies of public TCR beta families served to identify carriers of CMV plus the relevant HLA. In two of eight donors, the top clonotype was HLA-C-restricted CMV-specific.

What was sequenced was PBMCs. The V call is TRBV6-2 or TRBV6-3, the J call TRBJ1-2; D remains unclear. The receptor comes from a human donor in good health (CMV status not recorded). Some clones in this sample may be carry-over from other donors' samples. CDR3 region: CASSYIYGYTF. The CDR3 DNA reads TGTGCCAGCAGTTACATCTATGGCTACACCTTC.